This TCR beta chain stems from a study of cytomegalovirus exposure and HLA in healthy donors. Study conclusions and caveats: Among the sequence variants, a highly shared cluster was likely an artifact of sequencing.

PCR amplification relied on 60 Vbeta primers (plus 13 Jbeta primers). The method was immunoSEQ multiplex PCR; TCRdb's version includes in-frame clones alone and lacks a portion of them. The repertoire has about 160,000 clones, over 60% of them found once; the top ten carry about 0.93%. Turning to this clone: Its matching antigen is unknown.

Per the germline V gene, CDR1 is MGHRA and CDR2 is YSYEKL. J gave up 2 bases and V 0 bases, and 6 bases lay outside the gene matches. This CDR3 has 18 amino acids. Sequencing used PBMCs. The receptor was isolated from a woman in her forties or fifties in good health and CMV-seropositive. This sequence joins TRBV4-1 and TRBJ2-6; 8 positions match TRBD2. DNA for the CDR3: TGCGCCAGCAGCCAAGATGGTCCGCGGGGGGCTGGGGCCAACGTCCTGACTTTC. Translated, it gives CASSQDGPRGAGANVLTF.